One sample yielded the 26 T cell receptor beta chains listed below, sequenced in a study of sequential checkpoint blockade in melanoma. Treatment reported: randomized to nivolumab then ipilimumab (arm A) or the reverse (arm B). Clones were read by immunoSEQ multiplex PCR, and TCRdb kept only the in-frame ones, dropping some. The repertoire holds 10,000 or so clones, with about 29% as singletons. The specimen was tumor tissue (inferred from file names), collected from a patient given nivolumab and ipilimumab in sequence. The receptors stem from a human donor with melanoma.

The sample holds a few counts of this clone. The chain uses TRBV6-4 and TRBJ2-7, with 15 bases that match TRBD2. The CDR3 runs to 17 residues. Germline V gives CDR1 MRHNA, CDR2 SNTAGT. V gave up 5 bases and J gave up 3 bases; unmatched junction bases: 8. This chain's CDR3 is CASSRTSGGALGYEQYF. The DNA of the CDR3 is TGTGCCAGCAGTCGGACTAGCGGGGGGGCACTCGGCTACGAGCAGTACTTC.

The chain joins TRBV18 to TRBJ1-1, with TRBD1 as a possible D gene (6 bases). The CDR3 sequence is 18 residues long. Trimming cost V 1 base and J 1 base, with 19 bases left between them. Germline CDR1 is KGHSH and CDR2 is LQKENI. CDR3 coding DNA: TGTGCCAGCTCACCACGGGGGGGCAGCGTGATTACGAACACTGAAGCTTTCTTT. This gives the protein CASSPRGGSVITNTEAFF.

This clone was seen a few times. This chain uses TRBV19 with TRBJ2-3; the D is unclear. CDR1 is LNHDA, CDR2 SQIVND, per germline (reference sequence). There are 13 residues in the CDR3. Trimming removed 2 bases at V and 6 bases at J, with 9 bases between. CDR3 loop: CASSIITWDTQYF. Written as DNA, the CDR3 is TGTGCCAGTAGTATAATTACCTGGGATACGCAGTATTTT. The full variable domain, its missing parts supplied by reference TRBV19 and TRBJ2-3, is DGGITQSPKYLFRKEGQNVTLSCEQNLNHDAMYWYRQDPGQGLRLIYYSQIVNDFQKGDIAEGYSVSREKKESFPLTVTSAQKNPTAFYLCASSIITWDTQYFGPGTRLTVL.

The rearrangement joins TRBV18 to TRBJ1-1; 7 bases are shared with TRBD1. There are 15 residues in the CDR3. Looked up from germline, CDR1 is KGHSH and CDR2 is LQKENI. V lost 3 bases and J lost 1; bases outside the gene matches: 5. The CDR3 nucleotides read TGTGCCAGCTCACCGACGGGACAGCCGAACACTGAAGCTTTCTTT. Its translation: CASSPTGQPNTEAFF.

This clone was observed at least ten times. This rearrangement joins TRBV4-1 to TRBJ1-1; D perhaps matches TRBD1 (6 bases). Trimming removed 5 bases from V and 0 bases from J, with 13 bases in between. CDR1 and CDR2 from the germline V gene are MGHRA and YSYEKL. This CDR3 has 15 residues. The CDR3 loop is CASSFSWTVNTEAFF. The CDR3 region has the DNA TGCGCCAGCAGCTTCTCGTGGACAGTGAACACTGAAGCTTTCTTT.

The genes are TRBV6-4 and TRBJ2-3, with D possibly being TRBD1 (7 bases). V lost 6 bases and J 2 bases, leaving 12 bases between the germline ends. The CDR3 has 14 amino acids. Germline V CDR1 and CDR2: MRHNA, SNTAGT. CDR3 DNA sequence: TGTGCCAGCAGGGAGGGGGCCCACACAGATACGCAGTATTTT. It is translated as CASREGAHTDTQYF.

The chain joins TRBV5-1 to TRBJ2-2, with D possibly called TRBD1 or TRBD2 (6 bases each). Germline-derived CDR1 and CDR2 are SGHRS and YFSETQ. The V gene lost 0 bases and the J gene lost 5 bases, with 14 bases spanning the gap. The CDR3 runs to 16 residues. For the CDR3, the DNA is TGCGCCAGCAGCTTGGAGCCCGGGGGCGATACCGGGGAGCTGTTTTTT. Its protein is CASSLEPGGDTGELFF.

The V gene is TRBV11-3, the J gene TRBJ1-2; 9 bases fit TRBD1. The CDR3 length is 17 residues. Germline V gene sequence: CDR1 SGHNT, CDR2 YENEEA. Unmatched junction bases numbered 14, after V lost 5 bases and J lost 4 bases. CDR3 DNA sequence: TGTGCCAGCAGCCGGTACCGGGACAGGGAGGGTATCTATGGCTACACCTTC. Protein: CASSRYRDREGIYGYTF.

This clone occurred a few times. V and J are TRBV28 and TRBJ2-2, with 9 bases lining up with TRBD1. V gave up 6 bases and J gave up 7 bases; unmatched junction bases: 9. CDR3 size: 15 residues. CDR1 and CDR2 from the germline V gene are MDHEN and SYDVKM. As DNA, the CDR3 is TGTGCCAGCAGACCGGGACAGGGTGAGATCGGGGAGCTGTTTTTT. Its translation is CASRPGQGEIGELFF.

The chain couples TRBV18 to TRBJ1-1, with 9 bases identical to TRBD1. This CDR3 has 14 amino acids. Germline V gene data show CDR1 as KGHSH and CDR2 as LQKENI. V lost 6 bases and J lost 8; bases outside the gene matches: 10. The CDR3, as DNA: TGTGCCAGCTCCCCAACCGGACAGGGGACCGAAGCTTTCTTT. It translates to CASSPTGQGTEAFF. The whole variable domain, filled in from reference TRBV18 and TRBJ1-1, reads NAGVMQNPRHLVRRRGQEARLRCSPMKGHSHVYWYRQLPEEGLKFMVYLQKENIIDESGMPKERFSAEFPKEGPSILRIQQVVRGDSAAYFCASSPTGQGTEAFFGQGTRLTVV.

This clone occurred many times. V is TRBV6-8 and J is TRBJ1-6; 8 positions match TRBD1. Trimming cost V 6 bases and J 7 bases; bases outside gene matches: 5. This CDR3 spans 14 amino acids. CDR1 MNHGY and CDR2 SAAAGT come from the germline V gene. The CDR3 loop is CASRRTGRNSPLHF. In nucleotides, the CDR3 is TGTGCCAGCAGAAGGACAGGGCGGAATTCACCCCTCCACTTT.

The chain joins TRBV30 to TRBJ2-3; weak D call: TRBD1 (6 bases). Germline CDR1 GTSNPN, CDR2 SVGIG (reference sequence). V was trimmed by 2 bases and J by 5 bases, leaving 17 bases between them. There are 15 residues in the CDR3. Here the CDR3 DNA reads TGTGCCTGGAGTCCAACAGGGATGTGGGGAGATACGCAGTATTTT. This codes for CAWSPTGMWGDTQYF.

This clone occurred a few times. The V call is TRBV11-3, the J call TRBJ2-1, with unresolved D. V was pared by 4 bases and J by 0 bases, with 10 bases between. Germline lookup yields CDR1 SGHNT and CDR2 YENEEA. This CDR3 comprises 15 residues. CDR3 protein: CASSSEISSYNEQFF. The CDR3 region has the DNA TGTGCCAGCAGCTCTGAGATTAGCTCCTACAATGAGCAGTTCTTC.

This sequence joins TRBV5-1 and TRBJ2-7, with D possibly matching TRBD1 (6 bases). Germline CDR1 reads SGHRS; CDR2 reads YFSETQ. The CDR3 extends over 16 amino acids. V lost 2 bases to trimming and J lost 5 bases, with 20 bases between them. CDR3: CASSFRDPHKGDEQYF. In DNA, the CDR3 is TGCGCCAGCAGCTTCAGGGACCCTCACAAGGGGGACGAGCAGTACTTC.

The rearrangement uses TRBV19 and TRBJ1-1; 7 bases agree with TRBD1. The CDR3 sequence is 14 residues long. Germline values: CDR1 LNHDA, CDR2 SQIVND (reference sequence). With V trimmed by 5 bases and J by 5 bases, 8 bases remained unmatched. The CDR3 spells CASSDRDRWTEAFF. The CDR3 region has the DNA TGTGCCAGTAGTGACCGGGACAGATGGACTGAAGCTTTCTTT. Full variable domain (outside the CDR3, taken from reference TRBV19 and TRBJ1-1): DGGITQSPKYLFRKEGQNVTLSCEQNLNHDAMYWYRQDPGQGLRLIYYSQIVNDFQKGDIAEGYSVSREKKESFPLTVTSAQKNPTAFYLCASSDRDRWTEAFFGQGTRLTVV.

The table lists this clone with a few counts. This chain uses TRBV11-3 with TRBJ2-3; 9 nucleotides line up with TRBD2. Germline V gene lookup returns CDR1 SGHNT and CDR2 YENEEA. The CDR3 sequence is 15 residues long. Losses at the gene ends were 4 bases for V and 4 bases for J; bases not matched to a gene: 6. The CDR3 DNA reads as TGTGCCAGCAGCTCATTAGCGGGGGTTGCAGATACGCAGTATTTT. Its protein product is CASSSLAGVADTQYF. Variable domain in full (rest from reference TRBV11-3 and TRBJ2-3): EAGVVQSPRYKIIEKKQPVAFWCNPISGHNTLYWYLQNLGQGPELLIRYENEEAVDDSQLPKDRFSAERLKGVDSTLKIQPAELGDSAVYLCASSSLAGVADTQYFGPGTRLTVL.

The J gene is TRBJ1-5, the V gene TRBV18, with D unclear. The CDR3 spans 14 residues. CDR1 is KGHSH and CDR2 is LQKENI in the germline V gene. V lost 3 bases and J 5 bases, leaving 11 bases between the germline ends. In DNA form, the CDR3 reads TGTGCCAGCTCACCCCCTACCTTCGATCAGCCCCAGCATTTT. Protein: CASSPPTFDQPQHF. The whole variable domain, filled in from reference TRBV18 and TRBJ1-5, reads NAGVMQNPRHLVRRRGQEARLRCSPMKGHSHVYWYRQLPEEGLKFMVYLQKENIIDESGMPKERFSAEFPKEGPSILRIQQVVRGDSAAYFCASSPPTFDQPQHFGDGTRLSIL.

The CDR3 bases are TGTGCCAGCAGCCCCGGGCCATGGGGGGGGAGCACAGATACGCAGTATTTT. It encodes CASSPGPWGGSTDTQYF. The chain links TRBV11-3 to TRBJ2-3, with TRBD2 matching 7 bases. CDR3 size: 17 residues. J gave up 0 bases and V 5 bases, and 11 bases lay outside the gene matches. In germline, CDR1 is SGHNT, CDR2 YENEEA.

V gene TRBV19 combines with J gene TRBJ2-7; 10 bases line up with TRBD1. Germline V gives CDR1 LNHDA, CDR2 SQIVND (reference sequence). V gave up 4 bases and J gave up 1 base; unmatched junction bases: 4. The CDR3 sequence is 15 residues long. The CDR3 sequence is CASSNPGQGSYEQYF. The CDR3 region has the DNA TGTGCCAGTAGTAACCCGGGACAGGGGTCCTACGAGCAGTACTTC.

The chain uses TRBV5-1 and TRBJ2-3; D not certain. With 1 base removed from V and 1 base from J, the gap between germline ends came to 16 bases. Germline loops: CDR1 SGHRS, CDR2 YFSETQ. The CDR3 has 17 residues. CDR3 coding DNA: TGCGCCAGCAGCTTGAAGTATGTGGGTAAGTGCACAGATACGCAGTATTTT. It encodes CASSLKYVGKCTDTQYF. The variable domain in full, with the rest retrieved from reference TRBV5-1 and TRBJ2-3, is KAGVTQTPRYLIKTRGQQVTLSCSPISGHRSVSWYQQTPGQGLQFLFEYFSETQRNKGNFPGRFSGRQFSNSRSEMNVSTLELGDSALYLCASSLKYVGKCTDTQYFGPGTRLTVL.

The chain uses TRBV11-3 and TRBJ2-7; D not certain. Per the germline V gene, CDR1 is SGHNT and CDR2 is YENEEA. The CDR3 sequence is 14 residues long. The V end lost 5 bases, the J end lost 2 bases, and 13 bases lay between the germline ends. The chain's CDR3 is CASSPARLAYEQYF. CDR3 DNA: TGTGCCAGCAGCCCAGCCCGGCTCGCCTACGAGCAGTACTTC.

The CDR3 nucleotides are TGTGCCAGTAGTATTGGGGGAGAGACCCAGTACTTC. Translation gives CASSIGGETQYF. The rearrangement links TRBV19 to TRBJ2-5; D possibly matches TRBD1 or TRBD2 (5 bases each). Germline loops: CDR1 LNHDA, CDR2 SQIVND (reference sequence). This CDR3 is 12 amino acids long. Trimming left V 3 bases short and J 4 bases short, with 6 bases between.

The J gene is TRBJ1-3, the V gene TRBV9; D might be TRBD1 (6 bases). Trimming pared 4 bases from V and 2 bases from J, leaving 22 bases between. Germline CDR1 is SGDLS and CDR2 is YYNGEE. The CDR3 length is 18 residues. DNA for the CDR3: TGTGCCAGCAGCTCCAGAGTTTCGGGGGGCGCCCCTGGAAACACCATATATTTT. Translating it yields CASSSRVSGGAPGNTIYF. The complete variable domain, with remaining parts taken from reference TRBV9 and TRBJ1-3, reads DSGVTQTPKHLITATGQRVTLRCSPRSGDLSVYWYQQSLDQGLQFLIQYYNGEERAKGNILERFSAQQFPDLHSELNLSSLELGDSALYFCASSSRVSGGAPGNTIYFGEGSWLTVV.

This clone has just a few counts. CDR3 amino acids: CAISVDPNYGYTF. DNA for the CDR3: TGTGCCATCAGTGTAGATCCGAACTATGGCTACACCTTC. This sequence joins TRBV10-3 and TRBJ1-2; no firm D call. This CDR3 is 13 amino acids long. Germline loops: CDR1 ENHRY, CDR2 SYGVKD. V gave up 4 bases and J gave up 2 bases, with 8 bases separating them.

This clone showed up just a few times. V is TRBV19 and J is TRBJ2-1; D is perhaps TRBD1 or TRBD2 (6 bases each). CDR1 and CDR2 (germline): LNHDA, SQIVND (reference sequence). This CDR3 spans 16 amino acids. V was trimmed by 6 bases and J by 7 bases, leaving 22 bases between them. CDR3 bases: TGTGCCAGTAGCGTGCCGGGACAACGGGAGAGGAATGAGCAGTTCTTC. Its translation: CASSVPGQRERNEQFF. Together with reference TRBV19 and TRBJ2-1, the CDR3 gives the full variable domain: DGGITQSPKYLFRKEGQNVTLSCEQNLNHDAMYWYRQDPGQGLRLIYYSQIVNDFQKGDIAEGYSVSREKKESFPLTVTSAQKNPTAFYLCASSVPGQRERNEQFFGPGTRLTVL.

This clone was seen many times. This sequence joins TRBV11-3 and TRBJ1-6, with 8 bases that match TRBD1. The CDR3 covers 15 residues. Germline CDR1 and CDR2: SGHNT and YENEEA. J lost 7 bases, V lost 5 bases, and 7 bases had no gene match. CDR3: CASSQAGTGNSPLHF. CDR3 bases: TGTGCCAGCAGCCAAGCCGGGACAGGAAATTCACCCCTCCACTTT.